This TCR beta chain was identified in a study of T cell responses to AZD1222 COVID-19 vaccine. Overall study: Second-dose schedules of about 4 or about 12 weeks were combined.

V shed 5 bases, J shed 1 base, and the junction held 6 bases outside the gene matches. The CDR3 extends over 15 amino acids. CDR1 is SGHKS and CDR2 is YYEKEE in the germline V gene (reference sequence). Sequencing was performed with immunoSEQ multiplex PCR; in TCRdb, only in-frame clones are kept and a portion is missing. The profile shows under 200,000 clones, over 85% of them singletons. Sequenced material: peripheral blood, taken on day 0 of AZD1222 vaccination. The sequence derives from an adult in good health. The V call is TRBV5-5, the J call TRBJ2-7, with 10 bases aligning to TRBD1. The CDR3 sequence: CASSDRGRMSYEQYF. The CDR3 coding sequence is TGTGCCAGCAGTGACAGGGGGCGAATGTCCTACGAGCAGTACTTC.